These 12 T cell receptor beta chains share one sample of origin, sequenced in a study of blood T cell repertoires in COVID-19. Using immunoSEQ multiplex PCR, the repertoire was profiled, and TCRdb retains in-frame clones only, with some absent. This table has some 330,000 clones, around 87% appearing once. The sequencing sample was made of PBMCs or T cells enriched from blood (not recorded which). The receptor source for this set is a man aged 40-55 years in a cohort exposed to, infected with or recovered from COVID-19 (not recorded which).

DNA of the CDR3: TGTGCCAGCAGCCAAGTGATCGCGGGAGGGCTGGGTAATGAGCAGTTCTTC. Encoded protein: CASSQVIAGGLGNEQFF. The V and J genes are TRBV4-2 and TRBJ2-1, with 9 bases matching TRBD2. The CDR3 has 17 residues. Germline V gene data show CDR1 as LGHNA and CDR2 as YNFKEQ. V lost 1 base to trimming and J lost 7 bases; unmatched junction nucleotides: 11.

The chain links TRBV6-1 to TRBJ1-1; D unresolved. The CDR3 sequence is 13 residues long. Germline CDR1 reads MNHNS; CDR2 reads SASEGT. Trimming took 1 base from V and 0 from J, leaving 3 bases between them. The CDR3, as DNA: TGTGCCAGCAGTGAAGTAATGAACACTGAAGCTTTCTTT. It is translated as CASSEVMNTEAFF.

The J gene is TRBJ1-6, the V gene TRBV7-9; 9 positions match TRBD1. The CDR3 runs to 16 residues. Per germline, CDR1 SEHNR and CDR2 FQNEAQ (reference sequence). The V and J ends lost 4 bases and 10 bases, in that order; junction bases with no gene match: 11. CDR3 amino acids: CASSSQLTGGRSPLHF. In DNA form, the CDR3 reads TGTGCCAGCAGCTCCCAATTGACAGGGGGTAGATCACCCCTCCACTTT.

This chain joins TRBV5-4 and TRBJ2-7; D is possibly TRBD2 (6 bases). The germline V gene has CDR1 SGHNT and CDR2 YYREEE (reference sequence). Between the trimmed V and J ends, which lost 3 bases and 2 bases, there was a span of 12 bases. The CDR3 is 14 amino acids. CDR3 nucleotides: TGTGCCAGCAGCTCCACAGCGGGCCCCTACGAGCAGTACTTC. As protein: CASSSTAGPYEQYF.

Note on this clone: Other DNA sequences from this sample encode an identical CDR3 as well. CDR3: CASSLRTSGSYEQYF. The CDR3 DNA follows: TGTGCCAGCAGCTTAAGGACTAGCGGGAGCTACGAGCAGTACTTC. This chain links TRBV5-4 with TRBJ2-7; 13 nucleotides align to TRBD2. Germline V gene data show CDR1 as SGHNT and CDR2 as YYREEE (reference sequence). J was trimmed by 3 bases and V by 2 bases; bases with no gene match: 2. The CDR3 is 15 residues long.

This clone appeared a few times. This chain links TRBV7-9 with TRBJ1-5, with D possibly TRBD1 on 5 matching bases. This CDR3 is 15 amino acids long. V lost 3 bases to trimming and J lost 0 bases, with 9 bases between them. Germline loops: CDR1 SEHNR, CDR2 FQNEAQ (reference sequence). The CDR3 sequence: CASSLGGISNQPQHF. The CDR3 DNA reads as TGTGCCAGCAGCTTGGGGGGGATTAGCAATCAGCCCCAGCATTTT.

The chain is built from TRBV18 and TRBJ2-5, with 7 bases fitting TRBD2. V lost 5 bases, J lost 0 bases, and 6 bases stayed unmatched. CDR3 length equals 15 residues. CDR1 and CDR2 from the germline V gene are KGHSH and LQKENI. This CDR3 is CASSFWSGDQETQYF. DNA for the CDR3: TGTGCCAGCTCATTTTGGAGCGGGGACCAAGAGACCCAGTACTTC.

The chain links TRBV7-9 to TRBJ2-3, with 11 bases that match TRBD2. The CDR3 is made up of 17 amino acids. With V trimmed by 3 bases and J by 5 bases, 10 bases remained unmatched. In germline, CDR1 is SEHNR, CDR2 FQNEAQ (reference sequence). CDR3: CASSLHRTSGFEDTQYF. CDR3 nucleotides: TGTGCCAGCAGCTTGCACCGGACTAGCGGGTTCGAAGATACGCAGTATTTT. Using reference TRBV7-9 and TRBJ2-3 for the parts outside the CDR3, the full variable domain is DTGVSQNPRHKITKRGQNVTFRCDPISEHNRLYWYRQTLGQGPEFLTYFQNEAQLEKSRLLSDRFSAERPKGSFSTLEIQRTEQGDSAMYLCASSLHRTSGFEDTQYFGPGTRLTVL.

The genes are TRBV6-1 and TRBJ2-2; D unresolved. Germline CDR1 MNHNS, CDR2 SASEGT. Trimming stripped 2 bases from V and 8 bases from J, with 9 bases between. CDR3 size: 13 residues. CDR3: CASSESGLGELFF. The DNA for the CDR3 is TGTGCCAGCAGTGAAAGTGGTCTAGGGGAGCTGTTTTTT.

The table lists this clone with a count of one. This chain joins TRBV4-1 and TRBJ2-2, with TRBD2 as a possible D gene (6 bases). Germline values: CDR1 MGHRA, CDR2 YSYEKL. V was trimmed by 0 bases and J by 5 bases, leaving 7 bases between them. The CDR3 is 14 amino acids. The CDR3 sequence: CASSQDGGTGELFF. The CDR3 region has the DNA TGCGCCAGCAGCCAAGATGGGGGGACCGGGGAGCTGTTTTTT.

The chain uses TRBV10-3 and TRBJ2-1; 8 bases align to TRBD1. This CDR3 is built from 12 residues. The trim removed 5 bases at V and 10 bases at J, leaving 4 bases unmatched. Germline CDR1 reads ENHRY; CDR2 reads SYGVKD. The DNA for the CDR3 is TGTGCCATCAGTCCACAGGGGGACGAGCAGTTCTTC. It codes for CAISPQGDEQFF.

The J gene is TRBJ2-2, the V gene TRBV3-1 (or the pseudogene TRBV3-2), with 11 bases fitting TRBD2. CDR3 size: 15 residues. Germline CDR1 is LGHDT and CDR2 is YNNKEL (reference sequence). Trimming took 1 base from V and 8 from J; bases not matched to a gene: 3. The CDR3 here is CASSQGTSGLGELFF. The CDR3 region has the DNA TGTGCCAGCAGCCAAGGGACTAGCGGGCTAGGGGAGCTGTTTTTT.